This passage covers 26 T cell receptor beta chains from one sample sequenced in a study of cytomegalovirus exposure and HLA in healthy donors. PCR primers comprised 60 Vbeta and 13 Jbeta primers. Sequencing was performed with immunoSEQ multiplex PCR; in TCRdb, only in-frame clones are kept and a portion is missing. This sample has approximately 180,000 clones; around 82% occur once, and the top ten carry 1.5% to 2%. Sequencing input: PBMCs. The receptors shown here come from a young man in good health and CMV-seronegative.

The rearrangement links TRBV5-4 to TRBJ2-1; a possible D gene is TRBD2 (6 bases). Per germline, CDR1 SGHNT and CDR2 YYREEE (reference sequence). This CDR3 comprises 16 residues. Trimming stripped 0 bases from V and 5 bases from J, with 15 bases between. The CDR3 reads CASSLAGGWLNNEQFF. In DNA form, the CDR3 reads TGTGCCAGCAGCTTGGCCGGAGGGTGGCTCAACAATGAGCAGTTCTTC. Based on the CDR3 plus reference TRBV5-4 and TRBJ2-1, the full variable domain is ETGVTQSPTHLIKTRGQQVTLRCSSQSGHNTVSWYQQALGQGPQFIFQYYREEENGRGNFPPRFSGLQFPNYSSELNVNALELDDSALYLCASSLAGGWLNNEQFFGPGTRLTVL.

The J gene is TRBJ2-5, the V gene TRBV10-3, with 8 bases fitting TRBD1. The CDR3 runs to 14 residues. V was clipped by 4 bases and J by 4 bases; unmatched bases: 5. CDR1 ENHRY and CDR2 SYGVKD come from the germline V gene. The CDR3 sequence is CAISGGTGLETQYF. CDR3 sequence (DNA): TGTGCCATCAGTGGTGGGACAGGCCTAGAGACCCAGTACTTC.

The chain employs TRBV11-2 and TRBJ1-1, with unresolved D. CDR3 length: 14 residues. Deletions cut 2 bases from V and 0 bases from J, with 7 bases between. Germline lookup yields CDR1 SGHAT and CDR2 FQNNGV. The CDR3 region is CASSLTVMNTEAFF. The CDR3 bases are TGTGCCAGCAGCTTAACAGTCATGAACACTGAAGCTTTCTTT.

The V call is TRBV27, the J call TRBJ2-7, with a weak D call TRBD1 (6 bases). The germline V and J ends were trimmed by 5 bases and 2 bases, with 16 bases remaining between them. The CDR3 spans 15 residues. Germline CDR1 and CDR2: MNHEY and SMNVEV (reference sequence). DNA for the CDR3: TGTGCCAGCAGTATGGCCGGGACAATTGCCTACGAGCAGTACTTC. It is translated as CASSMAGTIAYEQYF.

The chain joins TRBV7-2 to TRBJ1-5; D is perhaps TRBD1 (5 bases). Trimming took off 8 bases at V and 2 bases at J, with 13 bases between the two ends. Germline CDR1 is SGHTA and CDR2 is FQGNSA. The CDR3 runs 14 residues. This chain's CDR3 is CASSSGGGNQPQHF. Written as DNA, the CDR3 is TGTGCCAGCTCCTCAGGAGGGGGCAATCAGCCCCAGCATTTT.

In nucleotides, the CDR3 is TGTGCCATCAGTGTCCGGGACAGGGGCAATGAGCAGTTCTTC. Its protein is CAISVRDRGNEQFF. The chain couples TRBV10-3 to TRBJ2-1; 10 positions match TRBD1. The CDR3 is made up of 14 amino acids. Trimming at V came to 4 bases and at J to 6 bases, leaving 3 bases not matched to a gene. The germline V gene has CDR1 ENHRY and CDR2 SYGVKD.

The chain carries TRBV4-3 and TRBJ2-1; the D gene is possibly TRBD1 (6 bases). The V and J ends lost 1 base and 1 base respectively, with 11 bases between them. The CDR3 totals 16 residues. Germline CDR1 LGHNA, CDR2 YSLEER. The CDR3 sequence: CASSQGRTDSYNEQFF. As DNA, the CDR3 is TGCGCCAGCAGCCAAGGAAGGACAGATTCCTACAATGAGCAGTTCTTC.

V gene TRBV28 combines with J gene TRBJ1-2, with D unresolved. Germline V gene sequence: CDR1 MDHEN, CDR2 SYDVKM. V lost 3 bases to trimming and J lost 2 bases, with 13 bases between them. This CDR3 comprises 15 residues. The CDR3 region is CASSLLALRNYGYTF. In DNA form, the CDR3 reads TGTGCCAGCAGTTTGTTGGCCTTACGAAACTATGGCTACACCTTC.

CDR3 in DNA: TGTGCCAGCAGCCCACAGGGATCCCAAAACATTCAGTACTTC. Amino acid sequence: CASSPQGSQNIQYF. The chain is built from TRBV9 and TRBJ2-4; weak D call: TRBD1 (6 bases). The CDR3 extends over 14 amino acids. Deletions cut 4 bases from V and 5 bases from J, with 13 bases between. The germline gives CDR1 SGDLS, CDR2 YYNGEE. The full variable domain, with the rest looked up from reference TRBV9 and TRBJ2-4, is DSGVTQTPKHLITATGQRVTLRCSPRSGDLSVYWYQQSLDQGLQFLIQYYNGEERAKGNILERFSAQQFPDLHSELNLSSLELGDSALYFCASSPQGSQNIQYFGAGTRLSVL.

This chain connects TRBV28 to TRBJ2-5; perhaps TRBD1 as D (6 bases). The length of the CDR3 is 15 residues. Germline CDR1 is MDHEN and CDR2 is SYDVKM. The V end was cut by 3 bases, the J end by 3 bases, with 14 bases between. The CDR3 here is CASSFRTAQKETQYF. As DNA, the CDR3 is TGTGCCAGCAGTTTTCGGACAGCGCAAAAAGAGACCCAGTACTTC.

The CDR3 protein is CASALAGGPWEQYF. The CDR3 coding sequence is TGTGCCAGCGCACTAGCGGGAGGGCCGTGGGAGCAGTACTTC. This rearrangement joins TRBV27 to TRBJ2-7; TRBD2 matches 13 bases. Trimming removed 8 bases from V and 7 bases from J; junction bases left unmatched: 8. CDR3 size: 14 residues. Germline CDR1 MNHEY, CDR2 SMNVEV (reference sequence).

In its sample, this clone was seen a few times. This chain connects TRBV6-5 to TRBJ2-7; a weak D match, TRBD1 (8 bases). In germline, CDR1 is MNHEY, CDR2 SVGAGI. The CDR3 length is 11 residues. Trimming took 8 bases from V and 7 from J, leaving 12 bases between them. The CDR3 bases are TGTGCCAGCGGACAGGGAGGGGAGCAGTACTTC. Translation gives CASGQGGEQYF.

The genes are TRBV6-4 and TRBJ1-1, with D possibly matching TRBD1 (5 bases). The CDR3 loop spans 13 amino acids. With 3 bases removed from V and 5 bases from J, the gap between germline ends came to 10 bases. Per the germline V gene, CDR1 is MRHNA and CDR2 is SNTAGT. The CDR3 bases are TGTGCCAGCAGTGAGCAGGGTGGTACTGAAGCTTTCTTT. Its translation: CASSEQGGTEAFF.

The genes are TRBV10-2 and TRBJ1-5, with D uncertain. Trimming removed 1 base at V and 2 bases at J, with 9 bases between. The CDR3 totals 15 residues. The germline V gene has CDR1 WSHSY and CDR2 SAAADI. CDR3: CASSEFAVGNQPQHF. CDR3 nucleotide sequence: TGCGCCAGCAGTGAGTTTGCAGTCGGCAATCAGCCCCAGCATTTT.

The chain carries TRBV7-9 and TRBJ2-2; D uncertain. Trimming left V 4 bases short and J 6 bases short, with 9 bases between. The CDR3 loop spans 13 amino acids. The germline gives CDR1 SEHNR, CDR2 FQNEAQ (reference sequence). The CDR3 DNA reads as TGTGCCAGCAGCTCGCGAGCCGCCGGGGAGCTGTTTTTT. Protein product: CASSSRAAGELFF.

The chain couples TRBV19 to TRBJ1-4, with no clear D. This CDR3 is built from 16 residues. V was trimmed by 4 bases and J by 0 bases, leaving 12 bases between them. Germline V gene lookup returns CDR1 LNHDA and CDR2 SQIVND (reference sequence). This chain's CDR3 is CASSTQSGPTNEKLFF. The CDR3 DNA reads as TGTGCCAGTAGTACCCAAAGCGGACCAACTAATGAAAAACTGTTTTTT.

This clone was found a few times. The chain links TRBV7-6 to TRBJ2-4; D not certain. V was clipped by 5 bases and J by 4 bases, with 9 bases between them. The CDR3 totals 13 residues. Per germline, CDR1 SGHVS and CDR2 FNYEAQ. In DNA, the CDR3 is TGTGCCAGCAGCAAGAACGAGAAAAACATTCAGTACTTC. It yields the protein CASSKNEKNIQYF. The variable domain in full, completed from reference TRBV7-6 and TRBJ2-4, reads GAGVSQSPRYKVTKRGQDVALRCDPISGHVSLYWYRQALGQGPEFLTYFNYEAQQDKSGLPNDRFSAERPEGSISTLTIQRTEQRDSAMYRCASSKNEKNIQYFGAGTRLSVL.

V and J are TRBV28 and TRBJ2-3, with a weak D call TRBD2 (5 bases). Trimming stripped 4 bases from V and 1 base from J, with 9 bases between. Germline loops: CDR1 MDHEN, CDR2 SYDVKM. This CDR3 has 14 amino acids. The CDR3 bases are TGTGCCAGCAGTTCCTGGCGGGGCACAGATACGCAGTATTTT. Encoded protein: CASSSWRGTDTQYF.

This chain links TRBV4-2 with TRBJ2-3; possibly TRBD2 for D (7 bases). CDR3 length equals 16 residues. V lost 4 bases to trimming and J lost 6 bases, with 20 bases between them. Germline CDR1 and CDR2: LGHNA and YNFKEQ. CDR3 coding DNA: TGTGCCAGCAGCCCCGGACCGGGGGGCCAGGGGGATACGCAGTATTTT. Amino acid sequence: CASSPGPGGQGDTQYF.

The J gene is TRBJ1-2, the V gene TRBV5-1; D gene uncertain. The CDR3 totals 17 residues. Trimming took off 4 bases at V and 0 bases at J, with 19 bases between the two ends. CDR1 and CDR2 from the germline V gene are SGHRS and YFSETQ. CDR3 sequence (DNA): TGCGCCAGCAGCCCCGGTCATAGCACCGAGTCTAACTATGGCTACACCTTC. Its translation is CASSPGHSTESNYGYTF.

This clone was detected a few times. As DNA, the CDR3 is TGTGCCAGCAGCAATAGTCCCCGGGACAGGGATCACGAGCAGTACTTC. This codes for CASSNSPRDRDHEQYF. This chain connects TRBV21-1 to TRBJ2-7; TRBD1 is the table's D call and was not checked against the DNA. TRBV21-1 is a recognized pseudogene. The CDR3 loop spans 16 amino acids.

The V and J genes are TRBV7-2 and TRBJ2-1, with 7 bases aligning to TRBD1. The CDR3 has 13 amino acids. The V gene's germline CDR1 is SGHTA and CDR2 FQGNSA. After removal of 6 bases from V and 10 bases from J, the junction contained 9 bases not matched to a gene. CDR3 sequence reads: CASRTNRDSEQFF. As DNA, the CDR3 is TGTGCCAGCAGGACTAACCGGGACAGCGAGCAGTTCTTC.

This chain links TRBV5-1 with TRBJ2-1; 10 nucleotides align to TRBD2. The germline V gene has CDR1 SGHRS and CDR2 YFSETQ. V shed 2 bases, J shed 7 bases, and the junction held 6 bases outside the gene matches. This CDR3 spans 15 amino acids. The CDR3 DNA is TGCGCCAGCAGCTTTGTAGCGGGAGGTGGGAATGAGCAGTTCTTC. Translating gives CASSFVAGGGNEQFF.

This chain joins TRBV10-3 and TRBJ2-1; 16 bases are shared with TRBD2. Germline values: CDR1 ENHRY, CDR2 SYGVKD. The CDR3 extends over 21 amino acids. With V trimmed by 6 bases and J by 8 bases, 22 bases remained unmatched. The CDR3 sequence: CAISRKGAGTSGRAVRDEQFF. As DNA, the CDR3 is TGTGCCATCAGCCGAAAGGGAGCCGGGACTAGCGGGAGGGCCGTTCGGGATGAGCAGTTCTTC.

The chain combines TRBV4-1 with TRBJ1-6, with D possibly TRBD1 on 6 matching bases. The germline V and J ends were trimmed by 9 bases and 9 bases, with 15 bases remaining between them. Per germline, CDR1 MGHRA and CDR2 YSYEKL. This CDR3 contains 13 residues. CDR3 sequence: CASKQGFGSPLHF. The CDR3 coding sequence is TGCGCCAGTAAACAGGGATTCGGTTCACCCCTCCACTTT.

V and J are TRBV6-5 and TRBJ2-1; D not certain. CDR1 MNHEY and CDR2 SVGAGI come from the germline V gene. The CDR3 totals 13 residues. V lost 4 bases, J lost 9 bases, and 13 bases lay in between. DNA for the CDR3: TGTGCCAGCAGTTCCACCGAGTCGGTTGAGCAGTTCTTC. Protein product: CASSSTESVEQFF.